The rows below give T cell receptor beta chains drawn from one sample of a study of T cells after yellow fever vaccination. TCRdb reprocessed the 5' RACE reads via MiXCR and lists one record per CDR3 protein. The table shows around 320,000 distinct CDR3 sequences, with 7.5% to 9% occurring only once. This sample comprised CD4+ T cells sorted from PBMCs, obtained 5 days after the yellow fever booster vaccination. The receptors here all came from a man between 18 and 29 years old who received the YFV17D yellow fever vaccine. Each CDR3 is given with its conserved first and last residue. D genes are given only for firm matches. Only part of the rows carry a size: once, few, many, or a class if the clone is expanded.

v_gene	d_gene	abundance	j_gene	CDR3aa	CDR3nt
TRBV4-2	-	many	TRBJ2-1	CASSQVAQQGSEQFF	TGTGCCAGCAGCCAAGTTGCCCAACAGGGTAGTGAGCAGTTCTTC
TRBV4-1	TRBD1	few	TRBJ1-3	CASSQLTGAGNTIYF	TGCGCCAGCAGCCAACTCACAGGGGCGGGAAACACCATATATTTT
TRBV4-1	-	-	TRBJ1-6	CASSQGEGGRALHF	TGCGCCAGCAGCCAAGGAGAGGGGGGTCGGGCCCTCCACTTT
TRBV10-3	-	few	TRBJ2-1	CAISEGVLSYNEQFF	TGTGCCATCAGTGAAGGGGTCCTTTCCTACAATGAGCAGTTCTTC
TRBV12-3/TRBV12-4	-	-	TRBJ2-2	CASSLGRTPTPAGELFF	TGTGCCAGCAGCCTAGGGAGGACGCCCACCCCCGCCGGGGAGCTGTTTTTT
TRBV7-2	-	-	TRBJ2-1	CASSRPGGLKYNEQFF	TGTGCCAGCAGTAGGCCCGGGGGACTCAAATACAATGAGCAGTTCTTC
TRBV6-1	-	few	TRBJ2-3	CATTDPSTDTQYF	TGTGCCACCACAGACCCGAGCACAGATACGCAGTATTTT
TRBV20-1	TRBD1	-	TRBJ1-6	CSARDGGTVNSPLHF	TGCAGTGCTAGAGATGGTGGGACAGTGAATTCACCCCTCCACTTT
TRBV7-3	TRBD1	many	TRBJ1-6	CASSSQTGTGSPLHF	TGTGCCAGCAGCTCCCAGACAGGGACGGGATCACCCCTCCACTTT
TRBV12-3/TRBV12-4	TRBD1	-	TRBJ1-2	CASTADRGPYGYTF	TGTGCCAGCACCGCAGACAGGGGCCCCTATGGCTACACCTTC
TRBV2	-	-	TRBJ1-1	CASSQDRMNTEAFF	TGTGCCAGCAGTCAGGACAGAATGAACACTGAAGCTTTCTTT
TRBV6-5	-	few	TRBJ1-6	CASSRTVNSPLHF	TGTGCCAGCAGCCGGACAGTCAATTCACCCCTCCACTTT
TRBV6-2/TRBV6-3	-	few	TRBJ1-5	CASSLPASGGRGNQPQHF	TGTGCCAGCAGTCTACCCGCTTCGGGGGGCAGAGGCAATCAGCCCCAGCATTTT
TRBV10-3	TRBD1	few	TRBJ1-2	CAISGQGADYGYTF	TGTGCCATCAGCGGACAGGGGGCGGACTATGGCTACACCTTC
TRBV18	TRBD1	-	TRBJ1-5	CASSPRGPGSNQPQHF	TGTGCCAGCTCACCCAGGGGGCCGGGTAGCAATCAGCCCCAGCATTTT
TRBV5-1	TRBD2	-	TRBJ2-1	CASSKWGGSDEQFF	TGCGCCAGCAGCAAGTGGGGGGGGAGCGATGAGCAGTTCTTC
TRBV20-1	-	few	TRBJ2-5	CSEGRAETQYF	TGCAGTGAGGGCCGGGCAGAGACCCAGTACTTC
TRBV4-1	-	-	TRBJ2-5	CASSQGVRQETQYF	TGCGCCAGCAGCCAAGGGGTGAGGCAAGAGACCCAGTACTTC
TRBV5-4	-	-	TRBJ2-3	CASSLEPRDTQYF	TGTGCCAGCAGCTTGGAGCCCAGAGATACGCAGTATTTT
TRBV7-2	-	-	TRBJ2-7	CASSQGGTLYEQYF	TGTGCCAGCAGCCAAGGGGGGACATTATACGAGCAGTACTTC
TRBV2	TRBD1	few	TRBJ2-5	CASTRQGGETQYF	TGTGCCAGCACCAGACAGGGCGGAGAGACCCAGTACTTC
TRBV20-1	TRBD2	-	TRBJ2-5	CSASSGGEETQYF	TGCAGTGCCAGTAGCGGGGGAGAAGAGACCCAGTACTTC
TRBV7-9	-	many	TRBJ2-1	CASSFGDIYNEQFF	TGTGCCAGCAGCTTCGGAGACATTTACAATGAGCAGTTCTTC
TRBV2	-	many	TRBJ2-5	CASSAGSETQYF	TGTGCCAGCAGTGCAGGGTCCGAGACCCAGTACTTC
TRBV30	-	many	TRBJ2-1	CAWKGIGYEQFF	TGTGCCTGGAAGGGGATAGGTTATGAGCAGTTCTTC
TRBV6-2/TRBV6-3	-	-	TRBJ1-2	CASAAGIYYGYTF	TGTGCCAGCGCGGCAGGGATTTATTATGGCTACACCTTC
TRBV10-3	-	-	TRBJ1-2	CAISHKTDGYTF	TGTGCCATCAGCCACAAAACCGATGGCTACACCTTC
TRBV6-6	-	-	TRBJ1-6	CASSTRAGRGSPLHF	TGTGCCAGCAGCACACGGGCCGGGAGGGGTTCACCCCTCCACTTT
TRBV2	-	-	TRBJ1-5	CASSGQGRQPQHF	TGTGCCAGCAGTGGTCAGGGACGTCAGCCCCAGCATTTT
TRBV10-3	-	-	TRBJ1-6	CAIRDGANSPLHF	TGTGCCATCCGGGACGGGGCAAATTCACCCCTCCACTTT
TRBV5-1	-	-	TRBJ2-7	CASSPRVDAASSYEQYF	TGCGCCAGCAGCCCACGCGTCGACGCAGCTAGTTCCTACGAGCAGTACTTC
TRBV12-3/TRBV12-4	TRBD2	few	TRBJ2-1	CASRSSSGGYNEQFF	TGTGCCAGCAGATCTTCTAGCGGGGGTTACAATGAGCAGTTCTTC
TRBV20-1	TRBD1	-	TRBJ2-5	CSARGQGSGETQYF	TGCAGTGCTAGGGGACAGGGGAGTGGGGAGACCCAGTACTTC
TRBV6-5	-	-	TRBJ2-5	CASSQRQETQYF	TGTGCCAGCAGTCAACGCCAAGAGACCCAGTACTTC
TRBV27	TRBD2	few	TRBJ2-3	CASSFMGGDTQYF	TGTGCCAGCAGTTTTATGGGGGGGGATACGCAGTATTTT
TRBV25-1	TRBD1	many	TRBJ2-1	CASSEFRGQDEQFF	TGTGCCAGCAGTGAATTTAGGGGGCAGGACGAGCAGTTCTTC
TRBV4-3	-	many	TRBJ1-2	CASSPGGFDYGYTF	TGCGCCAGCAGCCCGGGCGGTTTCGACTATGGCTACACCTTC
TRBV24-1	TRBD2	-	TRBJ2-1	CATSAGGAVREDEQFF	TGTGCCACCAGTGCGGGAGGGGCAGTACGGGAAGATGAGCAGTTCTTC
TRBV4-2	-	-	TRBJ1-2	CASSQGTTNYGYTF	TGTGCCAGCAGCCAAGGGACCACTAACTATGGCTACACCTTC
TRBV5-1	TRBD1	-	TRBJ2-2	CASSLAGQENTGELFF	TGCGCCAGCAGCTTGGCGGGACAGGAAAACACCGGGGAGCTGTTTTTT
TRBV5-4	TRBD1	many	TRBJ1-5	CASTIDRGQPQHF	TGTGCCAGCACCATTGACAGGGGTCAGCCCCAGCATTTT
TRBV7-2	-	few	TRBJ1-2	CASSFHAQAQGYTF	TGTGCCAGCAGCTTCCACGCGCAGGCTCAAGGCTACACCTTC
TRBV7-3	-	-	TRBJ1-6	CASSSGEPPLHF	TGTGCCAGCAGCAGCGGCGAGCCACCCCTCCACTTT
TRBV2	-	few	TRBJ2-1	CASSVPLGPRIF	TGTGCCAGCAGTGTCCCATTGGGCCCTAGGATCTTC
TRBV9	-	few	TRBJ1-3	CASSTQGISGNTIYF	TGTGCCAGCAGCACACAGGGTATCTCTGGAAACACCATATATTTT
TRBV10-3	TRBD2	-	TRBJ2-1	CAISVERGSVNEQFF	TGTGCCATCAGTGTGGAGCGGGGGAGTGTTAATGAGCAGTTCTTC
TRBV7-2	TRBD2	-	TRBJ2-5	CASSPPGLAGGQETQYF	TGTGCCAGCAGCCCCCCGGGACTAGCGGGGGGCCAAGAGACCCAGTACTTC
TRBV7-9	TRBD1	few	TRBJ2-5	CASSIRQGAGETQYF	TGTGCCAGCAGCATCCGACAGGGGGCGGGGGAGACCCAGTACTTC
TRBV12-3/TRBV12-4	TRBD2	few	TRBJ2-5	CASAASGNQETQYF	TGTGCCAGCGCGGCTAGCGGAAACCAAGAGACCCAGTACTTC
TRBV6-1	-	few	TRBJ2-7	CASSDSPGTEQYF	TGTGCCAGCAGTGATTCCCCAGGGACCGAGCAGTACTTC
TRBV6-1	-	many	TRBJ2-3	CASKQGSGTDTQYF	TGTGCCAGCAAGCAGGGGTCGGGCACAGATACGCAGTATTTT
TRBV11-2	TRBD1	few	TRBJ2-2	CASSPRQGRGTGELFF	TGTGCCAGCAGCCCCCGACAGGGAAGGGGCACCGGGGAGCTGTTTTTT
TRBV7-3	-	few	TRBJ2-5	CASSFRMGETQYF	TGTGCCAGCAGCTTCCGGATGGGGGAGACCCAGTACTTC
TRBV20-1	-	few	TRBJ2-1	CSARDLGLSYNEQFF	TGCAGTGCTAGGGACTTGGGACTCTCCTACAATGAGCAGTTCTTC